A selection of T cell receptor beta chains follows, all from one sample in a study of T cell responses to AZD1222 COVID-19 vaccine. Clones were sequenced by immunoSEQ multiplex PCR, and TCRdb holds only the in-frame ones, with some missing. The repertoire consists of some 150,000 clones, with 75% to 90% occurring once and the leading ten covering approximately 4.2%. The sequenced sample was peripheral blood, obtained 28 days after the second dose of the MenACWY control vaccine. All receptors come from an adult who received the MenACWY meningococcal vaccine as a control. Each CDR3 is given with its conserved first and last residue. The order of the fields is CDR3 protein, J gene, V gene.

CASSYSRDFVYEQYF,TRBJ2-7,TRBV6-2/TRBV6-3
CASSTGQSNQPQHF,TRBJ1-5,TRBV21-1
CASSLIGEAFF,TRBJ1-1,TRBV5-5
CASSLAGGGVLAEQYF,TRBJ2-7,TRBV7-9
CASSPRKGAISNQPQHF,TRBJ1-5,TRBV6-2/TRBV6-3
CASSQTTNYGYTF,TRBJ1-2,TRBV5-1
CASSYGGSDQPQHF,TRBJ1-5,TRBV6-2/TRBV6-3
CASSPLSDTQYF,TRBJ2-3,TRBV19
CASSPDHGGSGNTIYF,TRBJ1-3,TRBV18
CASSLDGLAGANEQFF,TRBJ2-1,TRBV7-9
CASSVFGSDGNTIYF,TRBJ1-3,TRBV28
CASSSTGARGYTF,TRBJ1-2,TRBV5-4
CASKEDNSPLHF,TRBJ1-6,TRBV7-9
CASSLGGYGYTF,TRBJ1-2,TRBV7-2
CASRNGQNTEAFF,TRBJ1-1,TRBV28
CASSLSDEQYF,TRBJ2-7,TRBV28
CASSGEGARGNTIYF,TRBJ1-3,TRBV9
CASSQVHGAAGANVLTF,TRBJ2-6,TRBV4-1
CASSFMGLGGIFDEQFF,TRBJ2-1,TRBV5-4
CASSLGQGTQETQYF,TRBJ2-5,TRBV19
CASSQGQGARLYGYTF,TRBJ1-2,TRBV4-1
CASSSPGLSNTGELFF,TRBJ2-2,TRBV6-5
CASSAQDNTEAFF,TRBJ1-1,TRBV2
CASSVGVAGAYGQYF,TRBJ2-7,TRBV9
CATSRWAPQGDNQPQHF,TRBJ1-5,TRBV15
CASSPTGVMDTQYF,TRBJ2-3,TRBV18
CASSKTVGGSPLHF,TRBJ1-6,TRBV6-5
CASSPSGQRGNTIYF,TRBJ1-3,TRBV5-1
CASSSGAGDRWQFF,TRBJ2-1,TRBV11-3
CSVLTGDGDSYNEQFF,TRBJ2-1,TRBV29-1
CASSFTPGQPQHF,TRBJ1-5,TRBV11-2
CASSLWRTSRLDTIYF,TRBJ1-3,TRBV7-2
CASSDQRSGLTEAFF,TRBJ1-1,TRBV7-9
CASSQEPTWGYTF,TRBJ1-2,TRBV3-1/TRBV3-2
CASSEPGLAGSDTQYF,TRBJ2-3,TRBV9
CASSYGTGTNTGELFF,TRBJ2-2,TRBV6-5
CASSSARVESDSPLHF,TRBJ1-6,TRBV5-6
CASTILGVYGANVLTF,TRBJ2-6,TRBV7-9
CASSIEIGTGIQPQHF,TRBJ1-5,TRBV19
CATSEGTGGVRTGYEQFF,TRBJ2-1,TRBV24-1
CASSLAHTGNAQYF,TRBJ2-7,TRBV7-9
CASSSPGGHSSYEQYF,TRBJ2-7,TRBV28
CASSLPGTGNTDTQYF,TRBJ2-3,TRBV7-9
CASSYSPGQGGTEAFF,TRBJ1-1,TRBV6-5
CASSDLRLAGGGRETQYF,TRBJ2-5,TRBV5-6
CASSQEGTGGSNTIYF,TRBJ1-3,TRBV4-2
CASSQIAGVASYEQYF,TRBJ2-7,TRBV4-1
CASSPSGGYTF,TRBJ1-2,TRBV28
CASSLSLAGSYNEQFF,TRBJ2-1,TRBV7-9
CASRASERITEAFF,TRBJ1-1,TRBV6-5
CASRGGPYTEAFF,TRBJ1-1,TRBV19
CASSESGPYGSIQYF,TRBJ2-4,TRBV10-1
CASGPGQGAFF,TRBJ1-1,TRBV12-5
CASSLFVRSEAFF,TRBJ1-1,TRBV5-5
CASSPWTGSSTGELFF,TRBJ2-2,TRBV11-2